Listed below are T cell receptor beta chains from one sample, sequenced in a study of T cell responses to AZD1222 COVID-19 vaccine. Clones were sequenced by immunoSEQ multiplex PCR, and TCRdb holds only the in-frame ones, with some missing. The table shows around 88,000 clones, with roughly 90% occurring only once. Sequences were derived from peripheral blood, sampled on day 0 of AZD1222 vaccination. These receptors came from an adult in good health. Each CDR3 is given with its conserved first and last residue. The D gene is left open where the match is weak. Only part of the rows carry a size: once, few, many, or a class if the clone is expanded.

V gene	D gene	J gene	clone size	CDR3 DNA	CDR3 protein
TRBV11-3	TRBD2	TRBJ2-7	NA	TGTGCCAGCAGCTTAGCGGCGGGAGGGTTGAACGAGCAGTACTTC	CASSLAAGGLNEQYF
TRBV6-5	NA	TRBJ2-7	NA	TGTGCCAGCAGTTACTCTATGGTAAAGAACTACGAGCAGTACTTC	CASSYSMVKNYEQYF
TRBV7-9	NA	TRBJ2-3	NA	TGTGCCAGCAGCAGGGGACACCGCACAGATACGCAGTATTTT	CASSRGHRTDTQYF
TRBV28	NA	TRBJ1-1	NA	TGTGCCAGCAGTTTGGGAGGTGGGAACACTGAAGCTTTCTTT	CASSLGGGNTEAFF
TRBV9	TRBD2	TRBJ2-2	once	TGTGCCAGCAGCCAAAAAGCGGGAGTGGTCCTAACCGGGGAGCTGTTTTTT	CASSQKAGVVLTGELFF
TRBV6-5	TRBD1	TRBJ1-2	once	TGTGCCAGCAGCAACACAGGGGCCTATGGCTACACCTTC	CASSNTGAYGYTF
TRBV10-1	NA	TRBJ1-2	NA	TGCGCCAGCATTTTTTTGACAGTCTCCTTTAACTATGGCTACACCTTC	CASIFLTVSFNYGYTF
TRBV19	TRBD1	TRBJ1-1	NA	TGTGCCAGTAATTCGCCGACAGGGGAAATAGTCGCTGAAGCTTTCTTT	CASNSPTGEIVAEAFF
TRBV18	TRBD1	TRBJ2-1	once	TGTGCCAGCTCACCACCAACAGGGGGGAGCGGCGACAATGAGCAGTTCTTC	CASSPPTGGSGDNEQFF
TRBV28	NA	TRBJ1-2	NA	TGTGCCACCTCCCTTGCAGCTACCGGTTTTCGGGGCTACACCTTC	CATSLAATGFRGYTF
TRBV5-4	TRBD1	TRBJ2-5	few	TGTGCCAGCAGCTTGGACCTGGGACAGGGGCGTGAGACCCAGTACTTC	CASSLDLGQGRETQYF
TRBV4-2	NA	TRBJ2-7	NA	TGTGCCAGCAGCTCTACCCCCGGGCGCGAGCAGTACTTC	CASSSTPGREQYF
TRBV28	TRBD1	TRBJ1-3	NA	TGTGCCAGCAACCCCCAGGGGGCAGGGGGAAACACCATATATTTT	CASNPQGAGGNTIYF
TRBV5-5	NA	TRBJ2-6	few	TGTGCCAGCAGCTTGGAAGGGGGACGGTCTGGGGCCAACGTCCTGACTTTC	CASSLEGGRSGANVLTF
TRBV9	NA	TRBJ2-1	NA	TGTGCCAGCAGCACCCGACCCGGGAATGAGCAGTTCTTC	CASSTRPGNEQFF
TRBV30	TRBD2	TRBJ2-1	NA	TGTGCCTGGTGTAAGCGGGGGGGCCGTTACAATGAGCAGTTCTTC	CAWCKRGGRYNEQFF
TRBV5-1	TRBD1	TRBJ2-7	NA	TGCGCCAGCGGACGGGACAGGGCGGTAGACGAGCAGTACTTC	CASGRDRAVDEQYF
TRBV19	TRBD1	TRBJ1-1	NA	TGTGCCAGTAGTAACAGGGGGTTAGGCACTGAAGCTTTCTTT	CASSNRGLGTEAFF
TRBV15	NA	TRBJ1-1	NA	TGTGCCACCAGCAGAGAGGCTGAAGCTTTCTTT	CATSREAEAFF
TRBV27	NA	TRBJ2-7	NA	TGTGCCAGCAGTTTACCCGGTTTTGAGCAGTACTTC	CASSLPGFEQYF
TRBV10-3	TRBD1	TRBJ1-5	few	TGTGCCATCAGTGACCTGACAGGGTCAAGTCAGCCCCAGCATTTT	CAISDLTGSSQPQHF
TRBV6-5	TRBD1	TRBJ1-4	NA	TGTGCCAGCAGCAGACAGGGAGATTTAGGTAAACTGTTTTTT	CASSRQGDLGKLFF
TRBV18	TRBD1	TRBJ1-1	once	TGTGCCAGCTCACCAGGGGACAGGGCACTTGAAGCTTTCTTT	CASSPGDRALEAFF
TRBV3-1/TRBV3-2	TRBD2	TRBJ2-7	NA	TGTGCCAGCAGCCAAAGTCTAGCGGGCGAGCAGTACTTC	CASSQSLAGEQYF
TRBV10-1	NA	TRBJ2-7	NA	TGCGCCAGCAGCTCTACAGGGTCCTACGAGCAGTACTTC	CASSSTGSYEQYF
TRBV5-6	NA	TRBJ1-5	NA	TGTGCCAGCAGGACTAGAGGGGTAAATCAGCCCCAGCATTTT	CASRTRGVNQPQHF
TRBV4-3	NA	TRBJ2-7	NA	TGCGCCAGCAGCCAAGATCCGGCCACCTACGAGCAGTACTTC	CASSQDPATYEQYF
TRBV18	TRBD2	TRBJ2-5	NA	TGTGCCAGCTCGCCCCGACTAGCGGGGGTCGAGACCCAGTACTTC	CASSPRLAGVETQYF
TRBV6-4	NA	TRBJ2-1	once	TGTGCCAGCAGTGAGATCAGGGGGGTTGAGCAGTTCTTC	CASSEIRGVEQFF
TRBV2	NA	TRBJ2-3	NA	TGTGCCAGCACCTCCGGCCCGGCGGGAGATACGCAGTATTTT	CASTSGPAGDTQYF
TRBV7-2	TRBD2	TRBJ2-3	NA	TGTGCCAGCAGCCTTCCGACTAGCGGGTGGGATACGCAGTATTTT	CASSLPTSGWDTQYF
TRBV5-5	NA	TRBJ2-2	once	TGTGCCAGCAGCCAAGGGTCTGATCGATGGACCGGGGAGCTGTTTTTT	CASSQGSDRWTGELFF
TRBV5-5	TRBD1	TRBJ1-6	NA	TGTGCCAGCAGGCCGGACAGGGTGTCTTCACCCCTCCACTTT	CASRPDRVSSPLHF
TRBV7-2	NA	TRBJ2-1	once	TGTGCCAGCAGCTTAGTTGGGGCCAATGAGCAGTTCTTC	CASSLVGANEQFF
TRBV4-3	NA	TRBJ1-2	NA	TGCGCCAGCAGCCAAGACAGGGATCAGTATGGCTACACCTTC	CASSQDRDQYGYTF
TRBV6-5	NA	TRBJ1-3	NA	TGTGCCAGCAGTTACACAGGTTCGTCTGGAAACACCATATATTTT	CASSYTGSSGNTIYF
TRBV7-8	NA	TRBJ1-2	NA	TGTGCCAGCAGTCACAAGGGGGGAGATTCGTCGGGCGGCTACACCTTC	CASSHKGGDSSGGYTF
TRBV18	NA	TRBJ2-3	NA	TGTGCCAGCTCACCGTCCTCCGGCTCAGATACGCAGTATTTT	CASSPSSGSDTQYF
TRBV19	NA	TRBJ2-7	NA	TGTGCCAGTAGTGAGAGTAGCGGCTCCTACGAGCAGTACTTC	CASSESSGSYEQYF
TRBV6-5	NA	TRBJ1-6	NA	TGTGCCAGCAGAGATACAGGACCAAGTTCACCCCTCCACTTT	CASRDTGPSSPLHF
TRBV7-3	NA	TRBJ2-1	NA	TGTGCCAGCAGCTTAAATCGGGGGCAGGGCAATGAGCAGTTCTTC	CASSLNRGQGNEQFF
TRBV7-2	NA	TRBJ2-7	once	TGTGCCAGCAGCTTAGCGCGGCGCGGCTCCTACGAGCAGTACTTC	CASSLARRGSYEQYF
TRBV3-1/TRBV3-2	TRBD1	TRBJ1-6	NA	TGTGCCAGCAGCTCGGGACAGGGGATTTCACCCCTCCACTTT	CASSSGQGISPLHF
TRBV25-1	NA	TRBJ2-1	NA	TGTGCCAGCAGTGAATCAGGGACCCCCTACAATGAGCAGTTCTTC	CASSESGTPYNEQFF
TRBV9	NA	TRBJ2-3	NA	TGTGCCAGCAGCGTAATCGGACTACTCGCAGATACGCAGTATTTT	CASSVIGLLADTQYF
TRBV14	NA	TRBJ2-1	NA	TGTGCCAGCAGCCACCACCTAAACTCCTACAATGAGCAGTTCTTC	CASSHHLNSYNEQFF
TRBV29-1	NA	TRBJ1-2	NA	TGCAGCGTTGAAGAAGGGCGTACAGGGAACTATGGCTACACCTTC	CSVEEGRTGNYGYTF
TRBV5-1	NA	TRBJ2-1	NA	TGCGCCAGCAGCTTGAGAGGCGGGACGGCCTACAATGAGCAGTTCTTC	CASSLRGGTAYNEQFF
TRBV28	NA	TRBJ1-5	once	TGTGCCAGCAGTTTAGGGAGGAGCAATCAGCCCCAGCATTTT	CASSLGRSNQPQHF
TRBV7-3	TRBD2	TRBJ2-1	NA	TGTGCCAGCAGCTTAGAAGCTAGCGGTTACAATGAGCAGTTCTTC	CASSLEASGYNEQFF
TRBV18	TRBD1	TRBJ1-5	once	TGTGCCAGCTCTCAGGGGGCATTTAGCAATCAGCCCCAGCATTTT	CASSQGAFSNQPQHF
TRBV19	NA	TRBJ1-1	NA	TGTGCCAGTAGTACACAGGGTCTTGGCACTGAAGCTTTCTTT	CASSTQGLGTEAFF
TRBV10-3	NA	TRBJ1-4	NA	TGTGCCATCAGTGAGACAAACCCCGCAACTAATGAAAAACTGTTTTTT	CAISETNPATNEKLFF
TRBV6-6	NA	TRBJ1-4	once	TGTGCCAGCAGTTACTCGCGCAATGAAAAACTGTTTTTT	CASSYSRNEKLFF
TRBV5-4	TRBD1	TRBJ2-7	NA	TGTGCCAGCAGCTTGAGACAGGGATACGAGCAGTACTTC	CASSLRQGYEQYF
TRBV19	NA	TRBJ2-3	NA	TGTGCCAGTCGCACCACAGGGTTTGACACAGATACGCAGTATTTT	CASRTTGFDTDTQYF
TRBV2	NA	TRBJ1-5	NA	TGTGCCAGCATTGAGGGTCGGTTCGGTGATCAGCCCCAGCATTTT	CASIEGRFGDQPQHF
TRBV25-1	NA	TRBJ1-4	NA	TGTGCCAGCAGGGGTGGCAGTTTACTGTTTTTT	CASRGGSLLFF
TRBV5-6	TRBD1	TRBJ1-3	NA	TGTGCCAGCAGCCAGGGACAGCTCTCTGGAAACACCATATATTTT	CASSQGQLSGNTIYF